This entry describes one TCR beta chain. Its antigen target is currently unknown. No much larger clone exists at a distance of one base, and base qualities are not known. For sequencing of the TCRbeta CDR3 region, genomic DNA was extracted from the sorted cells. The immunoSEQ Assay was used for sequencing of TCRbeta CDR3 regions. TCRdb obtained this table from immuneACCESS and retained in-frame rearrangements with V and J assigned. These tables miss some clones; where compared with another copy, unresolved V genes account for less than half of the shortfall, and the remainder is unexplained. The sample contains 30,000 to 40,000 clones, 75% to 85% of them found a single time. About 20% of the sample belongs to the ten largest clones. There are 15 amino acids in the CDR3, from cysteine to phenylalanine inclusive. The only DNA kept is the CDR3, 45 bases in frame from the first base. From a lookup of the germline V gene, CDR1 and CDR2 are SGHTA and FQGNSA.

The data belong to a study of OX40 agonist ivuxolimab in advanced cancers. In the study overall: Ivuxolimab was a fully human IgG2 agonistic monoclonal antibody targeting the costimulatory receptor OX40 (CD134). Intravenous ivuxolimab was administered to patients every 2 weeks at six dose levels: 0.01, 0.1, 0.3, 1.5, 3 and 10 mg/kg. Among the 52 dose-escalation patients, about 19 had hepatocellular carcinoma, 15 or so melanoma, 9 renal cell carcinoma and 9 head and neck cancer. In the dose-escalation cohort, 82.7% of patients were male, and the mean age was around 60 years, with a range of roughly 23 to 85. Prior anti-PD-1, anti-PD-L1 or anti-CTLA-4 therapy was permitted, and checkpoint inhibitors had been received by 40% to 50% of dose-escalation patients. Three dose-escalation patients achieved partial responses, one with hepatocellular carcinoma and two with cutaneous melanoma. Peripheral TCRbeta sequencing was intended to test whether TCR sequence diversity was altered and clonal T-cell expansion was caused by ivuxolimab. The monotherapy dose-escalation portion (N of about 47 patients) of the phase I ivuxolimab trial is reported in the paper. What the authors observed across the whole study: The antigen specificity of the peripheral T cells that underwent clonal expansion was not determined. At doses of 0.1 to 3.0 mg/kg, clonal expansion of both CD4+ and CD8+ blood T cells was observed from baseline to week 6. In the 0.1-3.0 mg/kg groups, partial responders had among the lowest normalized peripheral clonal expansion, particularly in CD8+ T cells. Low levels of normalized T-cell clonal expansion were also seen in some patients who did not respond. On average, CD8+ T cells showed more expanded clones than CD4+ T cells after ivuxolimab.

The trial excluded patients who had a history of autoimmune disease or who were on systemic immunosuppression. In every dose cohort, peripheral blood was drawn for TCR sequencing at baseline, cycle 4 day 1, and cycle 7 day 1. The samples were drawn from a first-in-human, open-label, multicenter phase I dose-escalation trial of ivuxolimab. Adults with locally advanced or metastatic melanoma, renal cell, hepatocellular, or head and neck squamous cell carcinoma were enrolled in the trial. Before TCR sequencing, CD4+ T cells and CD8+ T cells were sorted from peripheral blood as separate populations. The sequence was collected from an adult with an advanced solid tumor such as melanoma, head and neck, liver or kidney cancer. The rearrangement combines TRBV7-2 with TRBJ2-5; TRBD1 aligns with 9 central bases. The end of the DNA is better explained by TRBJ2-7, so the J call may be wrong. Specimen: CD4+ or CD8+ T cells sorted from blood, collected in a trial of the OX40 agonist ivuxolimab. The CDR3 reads CASSRGQGRSYEQYF. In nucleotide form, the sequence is TGTGCCAGCAGCCGGGGACAGGGAAGGTCCTACGAGCAGTACTTC.